One sample yielded the 8 T cell receptor beta chains listed below, sequenced in a study of T cell changes during pregnancy in multiple sclerosis. This table comes from immunoSEQ multiplex PCR, and its TCRdb copy is limited to in-frame clones, with some not included. The repertoire holds 100,000 or so clones, with approximately 92% as singletons. The source was peripheral blood, collected in the second trimester of pregnancy. Receptor source: a female donor with multiple sclerosis, enrolled in a pregnancy study.

V is TRBV27 and J is TRBJ2-1, with 12 positions matching TRBD1. The CDR3 covers 15 residues. J lost 7 bases, V lost 1 base, and 2 bases had no gene match. Germline V gene sequence: CDR1 MNHEY, CDR2 SMNVEV (reference sequence). CDR3 DNA sequence: TGTGCCAGCAGTTTATTGGGACAGGGGGCTAATGAGCAGTTCTTC. Translation: CASSLLGQGANEQFF.

CDR3 amino acids: CASSLDGLAGTDTQYF. The CDR3 coding sequence is TGCGCCAGCAGCTTGGACGGACTAGCGGGAACAGATACGCAGTATTTT. The chain combines TRBV5-1 with TRBJ2-3, with 12 bases matching TRBD2. The CDR3 loop spans 16 amino acids. Germline V lookup: CDR1 SGHRS, CDR2 YFSETQ. Trimming at V came to 0 bases and at J to 3 bases, leaving 2 bases not matched to a gene.

This clone has only one observation. The V call is TRBV7-2, the J call TRBJ2-2; weak D call: TRBD2 (5 bases). The V end lost 6 bases, the J end lost 6 bases, and 5 bases lay between the germline ends. The CDR3 sequence is 11 residues long. Germline lookup yields CDR1 SGHTA and CDR2 FQGNSA. In DNA, the CDR3 is TGTGCCAGCAGGGGAGCCGGGGAGCTGTTTTTT. Translation: CASRGAGELFF.

The rearrangement uses TRBV11-2 and TRBJ1-2, with TRBD1 as a possible D gene (6 bases). The V gene lost 5 bases and the J gene lost 10 bases, with 20 bases spanning the gap. Germline V gene data show CDR1 as SGHAT and CDR2 as FQNNGV. This CDR3 is 14 amino acids long. CDR3 protein: CASSRTNQQGPYTF. The CDR3 DNA sequence: TGTGCCAGCAGCCGGACGAATCAACAGGGACCCTACACCTTC.

The chain joins TRBV29-1 to TRBJ2-5; maybe TRBD2 (6 bases). The germline V gene has CDR1 SQVTM and CDR2 ANQGSEA. V gave up 4 bases and J gave up 2 bases, with 11 bases separating them. The CDR3 extends over 13 amino acids. CDR3 loop: CSVGSGGQETQYF. The CDR3 DNA sequence: TGCAGCGTTGGCTCCGGGGGACAAGAGACCCAGTACTTC.

V gene TRBV2 combines with J gene TRBJ2-1; the match to TRBD2 covers 7 bases. The CDR3 covers 16 residues. The germline gives CDR1 SNHLY, CDR2 FYNNEI. The V gene end was trimmed by 7 bases and the J gene end by 3 bases; junction bases not matched to a gene: 12. This CDR3 is CASNQMVGLYYNEQFF. In nucleotides, the CDR3 is TGTGCCAGCAACCAAATGGTGGGACTATACTACAATGAGCAGTTCTTC.

This chain connects TRBV4-1 to TRBJ2-1; 8 nucleotides match TRBD2. Germline CDR1 reads MGHRA; CDR2 reads YSYEKL. The CDR3 spans 19 residues. With V trimmed by 0 bases and J by 0 bases, 10 bases remained unmatched. CDR3 sequence: CASSQELIAGPSSYNEQFF. The DNA for the CDR3 is TGCGCCAGCAGCCAAGAATTAATAGCGGGGCCTAGCTCCTACAATGAGCAGTTCTTC.

The rearrangement links TRBV25-1 to TRBJ2-1; TRBD2 aligns across 14 bases. After removal of 6 bases from V and 7 bases from J, the junction contained 5 bases not matched to a gene. The germline CDR1 and CDR2 sequences are MGHDK and SYGVNS. This CDR3 region has 15 residues. DNA for the CDR3: TGTGCCAGCAGGACTAGCGGGGGGGTAAGAAATGAGCAGTTCTTC. Its protein product is CASRTSGGVRNEQFF.